Each of the 3 T cell receptor beta chains below was sequenced from the same sample in a study of OX40 agonist ivuxolimab in advanced cancers. Here immunoSEQ multiplex PCR was the method, and the copy in TCRdb shows in-frame clones only, minus some. The repertoire consists of fewer than 80,000 clones, with about 89% occurring once and the leading ten covering about 15%. Sequencing used CD4+ or CD8+ T cells sorted from blood, obtained in a trial of the OX40 agonist ivuxolimab. The origin of the receptors is an adult with an advanced solid tumor such as melanoma, head and neck, liver or kidney cancer.

This sequence joins TRBV27 and TRBJ2-3; D remains ambiguous. Germline V gene data show CDR1 as MNHEY and CDR2 as SMNVEV (reference sequence). V gave up 5 bases and J gave up 0 bases, with 12 bases separating them. The CDR3 contains 15 residues. CDR3 residues: CASSNAMGSTDTQYF. CDR3 nucleotide sequence: TGTGCCAGCAGTAATGCGATGGGGAGCACAGATACGCAGTATTTT.

The gene calls are TRBV7-9 and TRBJ2-1, with a weak D call TRBD2 (5 bases). The CDR3 spans 16 residues. Per germline, CDR1 SEHNR and CDR2 FQNEAQ (reference sequence). Trimming left V 4 bases short and J 0 bases short, with 13 bases between. The CDR3 sequence is CASSSQRVGSYNEQFF. DNA for the CDR3: TGTGCCAGCAGCTCGCAGAGGGTGGGCTCCTACAATGAGCAGTTCTTC.

This clone was seen more than once but under ten times. The genes are TRBV30 and TRBJ1-1; TRBD1 is a possible D gene (6 bases). Between the trimmed V and J ends, which lost 0 bases and 8 bases, there was a span of 13 bases. Per the germline V gene, CDR1 is GTSNPN and CDR2 is SVGIG (reference sequence). This CDR3 is built from 13 residues. The CDR3 sequence is CAWSVGGGGEAFF. In DNA form, the CDR3 reads TGTGCCTGGAGTGTAGGGGGAGGTGGCGAAGCTTTCTTT. Complete variable domain (other parts from reference TRBV30 and TRBJ1-1): SQTIHQWPATLVQPVGSPLSLECTVEGTSNPNLYWYRQAAGRGLQLLFYSVGIGQISSEVPQNLSASRPQDRQFILSSKKLLLSDSGFYLCAWSVGGGGEAFFGQGTRLTVV.